The 17 T cell receptor beta chains given below trace back to one sample, sequenced in a study of blood T cells in healthy people across ages. PCR was performed a second time for 7 to 11 cycles using a sample-barcoded 5' primer and a J-beta primer mix. TCRdb re-analysed the 5' RACE reads in MiXCR, keeping a single row per CDR3 protein. Found here are 850,000 or so distinct CDR3 sequences, 29% of them singletons; the top ten hold roughly 17%. Sequenced: blood. The receptor source for this set is a woman aged 80 or over in good health.

The genes are TRBV6-6 and TRBJ2-5, with TRBD1 as a possible D gene (6 bases). Germline assignment: CDR1 MNHNY and CDR2 SVGAGI (reference sequence). V lost 11 bases, J lost 7 bases, and 23 bases lay in between. The CDR3 consists of 14 residues. CDR3: CAWGNTGTKRTQYF. CDR3 in DNA: TGTGCCTGGGGTAATACCGGGACAAAAAGGACCCAGTACTTC.

This chain links TRBV7-9 with TRBJ1-4; D is perhaps TRBD1 (5 bases). Trimming cost V 5 bases and J 0 bases, with 10 bases left between them. The CDR3 loop spans 15 amino acids. Germline V gene data show CDR1 as SEHNR and CDR2 as FQNEAQ (reference sequence). This CDR3 is CASSDKGATNEKLFF. CDR3 in DNA: TGTGCCAGCAGCGACAAAGGGGCAACTAATGAAAAACTGTTTTTT.

This clonotype was picked up a small number of times. The gene calls are TRBV14 and TRBJ1-1; a weak D match, TRBD1 (5 bases). The ends were cut back, 1 base at V and 3 bases at J, with 12 bases in the middle. CDR1 and CDR2 from the germline V gene are SGHDN and FVKESK. This CDR3 is built from 15 residues. For the CDR3, the DNA is TGTGCCAGCAGCCAAGTGGCAGGGACTTACACTGAAGCTTTCTTT. Its protein product is CASSQVAGTYTEAFF.

The rearrangement uses TRBV6-1 and TRBJ2-5, with D perhaps matching TRBD2 (5 bases). The CDR3 runs to 13 residues. V dropped 7 bases and J dropped 3 bases, with 12 bases sitting between them. Germline V gene data show CDR1 as MNHNS and CDR2 as SASEGT. DNA of the CDR3: TGTGCCAGCATCCGAGGGCTGGAAGAGACCCAGTACTTC. Translating it yields CASIRGLEETQYF.

About this clonotype itself: A much more abundant neighbour one base away suggests this may be a read error. This CDR3 reads CASSSAGRGYNEQYF. The CDR3 DNA reads as TGTGCCAGCAGTTCTGCGGGACGAGGCTACAATGAGCAGTACTTC. This chain links TRBV28 with TRBJ2-1, with a possible D match to TRBD2 (6 bases). The better agreement between TRBJ2-7 and the DNA end casts doubt on the J call. The CDR3 consists of 15 residues. Germline CDR1 reads MDHEN; CDR2 reads SYDVKM.

In its sample, this clonotype was seen a few times. This chain uses TRBV14 with TRBJ2-2, with TRBD1 matching over 8 bases. CDR1 and CDR2 from the germline V gene are SGHDN and FVKESK. This CDR3 is built from 18 residues. J was trimmed by 1 base and V by 1 base; bases with no gene match: 8. Here the CDR3 DNA reads TGTGCCAGCAGCCAAGGCGGCCCCGGACAGGGGAACACCGGGGAGCTGTTTTTT. This gives the protein CASSQGGPGQGNTGELFF.

The V call is TRBV5-5, the J call TRBJ2-4, with a weak D call TRBD1 (6 bases). The length of the CDR3 is 12 residues. Germline CDR1 reads SGHKS; CDR2 reads YYEKEE (reference sequence). Trimming pared 0 bases from V and 13 bases from J, leaving 11 bases between. CDR3 in DNA: TGTGCCAGCAGCTTGGGGCTCCAGGGGCAGTACTTC. Its translation is CASSLGLQGQYF.

On this clonotype: A much larger clone is a single base away; this may be a read error. The genes are TRBV6-2 or TRBV6-3 and TRBJ2-7; D ambiguous. The CDR3 covers 14 residues. Per the germline V gene, CDR1 is MNHEY and CDR2 is SVGEGT. Trimming cost V 2 bases and J 0 bases, with 8 bases left between them. The CDR3 DNA reads TGTGCCAGCAGTTACCGGCAAAGCTCCTACGAGCAGTACTTC. This sequence encodes CASSYRQSSYEQYF.

At least ten counts were recorded for this clonotype. The rearrangement joins TRBV20-1 to TRBJ2-5, with 7 bases identical to TRBD1. Germline CDR1 DFQATT, CDR2 SNEGSKA (reference sequence). V dropped 3 bases and J dropped 2; count of bases not matched to a gene: 12. This CDR3 spans 16 amino acids. The CDR3 spells CSASRLGQVPQETQYF. Written as DNA, the CDR3 is TGCAGTGCTAGTCGGTTAGGACAGGTGCCACAAGAGACCCAGTACTTC.

This sequence joins TRBV30 and TRBJ1-5, with D possibly being TRBD1 (6 bases). The CDR3 sequence is 14 residues long. V was shortened by 1 base and J by 3 bases, with 10 bases between the two germline ends. CDR1 GTSNPN and CDR2 SVGIG come from the germline V gene (reference sequence). Here the CDR3 DNA reads TGTGCCTGGAGTGCGGACAGAGCCAATCAGCCCCAGCATTTT. Amino acid sequence: CAWSADRANQPQHF.

This clonotype was seen at least ten times. J is TRBJ2-1 and V is TRBV12-3 or TRBV12-4, with 10 bases identical to TRBD2. The V segment lost 1 base and the J segment 8 bases; nucleotides outside the gene matches: 2. The CDR3 totals 14 residues. CDR3 nucleotide sequence: TGTGCCAGCAGTTTAGGGCTAGCGGGGGATGAGCAGTTCTTC. It specifies CASSLGLAGDEQFF.

With respect to this clonotype: A much more abundant neighbour one base away suggests this may be a read error. The CDR3 sequence: CASTRSSYNEQYF. As DNA, the CDR3 is TGTGCCAGCACCCGGAGCTCCTACAATGAGCAGTACTTC. The chain employs TRBV7-2 and TRBJ2-1, with D unresolved. The J call is doubtful: the DNA matches TRBJ2-7 better. The CDR3 loop spans 13 amino acids. Germline V gene data show CDR1 as SGHTA and CDR2 as FQGNSA.

This clonotype was recorded many times. The chain links TRBV7-2 to TRBJ2-2; D gene ambiguous. CDR3 length: 12 amino acids. Trimming cost V 2 bases and J 7 bases, with 5 bases left between them. Germline CDR1 reads SGHTA; CDR2 reads FQGNSA. CDR3 coding DNA: TGTGCCAGCAGCTTATCAGGCGGGGAGCTGTTTTTT. It codes for CASSLSGGELFF.

V is TRBV5-1 and J is TRBJ1-1; 8 bases map to TRBD1. The CDR3 spans 14 residues. J gave up 5 bases and V 1 base, and 4 bases lay outside the gene matches. Germline V gives CDR1 SGHRS, CDR2 YFSETQ. The CDR3 is CASSLSRQGTEAFF. CDR3 bases: TGCGCCAGCAGCTTGAGCAGACAGGGGACTGAAGCTTTCTTT.

This clonotype was recorded at least ten times. The chain recombines TRBV3-1 with TRBJ1-2; D ambiguous. Germline CDR1 reads LGHDT; CDR2 reads YNNKEL (reference sequence). V shed 1 base and J shed 7 bases, with 4 bases lying between them. The CDR3 covers 11 residues. CDR3 sequence reads: CASSQAAGYTF. CDR3 coding DNA: TGTGCCAGCAGCCAAGCAGCTGGCTACACCTTC.

This clonotype was observed a few times. The rearrangement uses TRBV20-1 and TRBJ2-3, with a possible D match to TRBD2 (5 bases). Trimming took 1 base from V and 5 from J, leaving 7 bases between them. Germline V gene data show CDR1 as DFQATT and CDR2 as SNEGSKA (reference sequence). This CDR3 region has 12 residues. DNA of the CDR3: TGCAGTGCTAGAGCCACTAGAGATACGCAGTATTTT. The encoded protein is CSARATRDTQYF.

With regard to this clonotype: Being one base from a much bigger clone, this may be a read error. The chain uses TRBV15 and TRBJ2-5; D not resolved. Judging by the DNA end, TRBJ2-7 fits better; the J call may be wrong. There are 13 residues in the CDR3. Germline V CDR1 and CDR2: LNHNV, YYDKDF (reference sequence). The CDR3 loop reads CATSRATSDEQYF. Written as DNA, the CDR3 is TGTGCCACCAGCAGAGCAACGAGCGACGAGCAGTACTTC.